This T cell receptor beta chain was obtained from a study of human T cells and chemical hapten exposure. General study results and limits: After DPC sensitization, TCRs above 1 in 1000 frequency showed no change.

This clonotype has at least ten counts. As yet, its antigen is unknown. TCRdb re-derived calls from the RACE reads in MiXCR, one entry per CDR3 protein. The data show about 98,000 distinct CDR3 sequences, 10% to 11% seen once. The V gene end was trimmed by 10 bases and the J gene end by 1 base; junction bases not matched to a gene: 13. Germline CDR1 is SGHNT and CDR2 is YENEEA. The CDR3 contains 17 residues. Time point here: pre-sensitization, week 0. As for treatment: therapeutic diphenylcyclopropenone sensitization with weekly scalp DPC. People who gave samples had alopecia, were 18 to 70 years old, and were suitable for DPC.

The TCR originated in a woman aged 55-75 years with alopecia areata. Some clones in this sample may be carry-over from other donors' samples. Sample: whole blood, taken in connection with sensitization to the hapten diphenylcyclopropenone (DPC). The chain carries TRBV11-3 and TRBJ1-3; TRBD1 matches at 10 bases. CDR3 in DNA: TGTGCCACCGTCACAGCTCCGGGACAGGGGTCTGGAAACACCATATATTTT. Protein product: CATVTAPGQGSGNTIYF.